These 30 T cell receptor beta chains were all obtained from the same sample, sequenced in a study of T cells after posttransplantation cyclophosphamide (dated by TCRdb to the mid-2010s). In the paper's terms, the treatment or condition label means: high-dose cyclophosphamide on days +3 and +4 as single-agent GVHD prophylaxis. Patients in the PTCy group got busulfan and fludarabine conditioning, a marrow graft from a related or unrelated donor, and cyclophosphamide on days +3 and +4. The library was obtained by the immunoSEQ multiplex PCR assay. TCRdb provides this immuneACCESS table in a form limited to in-frame rearrangements. Some clones are lacking; in checked studies, under half of them reflect an unresolved V gene, and why the rest are absent is not known. The sample includes thousands of clones, with under 85% observed a single time. The top ten clonotypes cover roughly 6.2% of the sample.

Here the sequenced sample was CD4+ T cells sorted from blood, taken roughly 220 days after a stem cell transplant with posttransplant cyclophosphamide. The origin of the receptors is a male patient younger than 45 who received an allogeneic stem cell transplant from a related donor, was CMV-positive, and had no GVHD. Some T cells seen after a transplant may have their origin in the graft donor.

The rearrangement links TRBV6-5 to TRBJ1-2, with D unclear. With 7 bases removed from V and 6 bases from J, the gap between germline ends came to 12 bases. This CDR3 spans 12 amino acids. Germline loops: CDR1 MNHEY, CDR2 SVGAGI. CDR3 DNA: TGTGCCAGCACCGGGTGGGTTGATGGCTACACCTTC. Encoded protein: CASTGWVDGYTF.

On this clone itself: Other nucleotide sequences from this sample produce the same CDR3. This chain joins TRBV11-3 and TRBJ1-1; no reliable D call. V was cut by 0 bases and J by 4 bases, with 3 bases left in between. The CDR3 runs to 12 residues. Germline V gene lookup returns CDR1 SGHNT and CDR2 YENEEA. This CDR3 is CASSLDRTEAFF. CDR3 nucleotides: TGTGCCAGCAGCTTAGATCGCACTGAAGCTTTCTTT.

V usage is TRBV4-2 and J usage is TRBJ2-1, with TRBD2 matching over 7 bases. The germline gives CDR1 LGHNA, CDR2 YNFKEQ. After removal of 1 base from V and 5 bases from J, the junction contained 11 bases not matched to a gene. The length of the CDR3 is 17 residues. DNA for the CDR3: TGTGCCAGCAGCCAAGGGGCTGCGGGAGAGGGCGACAATGAGCAGTTCTTC. This gives the protein CASSQGAAGEGDNEQFF.

The rearrangement joins TRBV10-2 to TRBJ2-1; 10 bases are a match to TRBD2. CDR3 length: 19 residues. CDR1 is WSHSY, CDR2 SAAADI, per germline. After removal of 0 bases from V and 7 bases from J, the junction contained 15 bases not matched to a gene. CDR3 residues: CASSESKLAGRQSKNEQFF. The CDR3 DNA sequence: TGCGCCAGCAGTGAGTCTAAACTAGCGGGACGCCAATCCAAGAATGAGCAGTTCTTC.

The chain joins TRBV19 to TRBJ1-3; 8 bases align to TRBD1. The CDR3 totals 14 residues. Germline V gene sequence: CDR1 LNHDA, CDR2 SQIVND (reference sequence). Trimming at V came to 10 bases and at J to 0 bases, leaving 5 bases not matched to a gene. CDR3 coding DNA: TGTGCCACCAGACAGGGGACCTCTGGAAACACCATATATTTT. It yields the protein CATRQGTSGNTIYF.

The chain recombines TRBV28 with TRBJ1-1; no firm D call. Germline CDR1 MDHEN, CDR2 SYDVKM. The CDR3 is made up of 12 amino acids. Trimming took 3 bases from V and 11 from J, leaving 13 bases between them. CDR3 amino acids: CASSFRDEVAFF. The CDR3 DNA is TGTGCCAGCAGTTTCCGGGATGAGGTGGCTTTCTTT.

DNA for the CDR3: TGTGCCAGCAGTTTATTGGCCTCTGGAAACACCATATATTTT. This translates into CASSLLASGNTIYF. This rearrangement joins TRBV28 to TRBJ1-3; D uncertain. The CDR3 contains 14 residues. Trimming removed 1 base at V and 0 bases at J, with 4 bases between. CDR1 is MDHEN, CDR2 SYDVKM, per germline.

This chain connects TRBV6-1 to TRBJ1-1; D perhaps matches TRBD1 (5 bases). There are 15 residues in the CDR3. V lost 3 bases to trimming and J lost 11 bases, with 22 bases between them. Germline loops: CDR1 MNHNS, CDR2 SASEGT. DNA of the CDR3: TGTGCCAGCAGTGAGTCTGGGGCGGGGGTGAGGATGGCTTTCTTT. Its protein is CASSESGAGVRMAFF.

The chain has TRBV2 and TRBJ1-1, with 9 bases aligning to TRBD1. CDR1 is SNHLY, CDR2 FYNNEI, per germline. CDR3 size: 18 residues. V dropped 7 bases and J dropped 3; count of bases not matched to a gene: 18. The CDR3 region is CASKSVPGQGPGDTEAFF. The DNA of the CDR3 is TGTGCCAGCAAGAGTGTCCCGGGACAGGGACCAGGCGACACTGAAGCTTTCTTT.

The CDR3 spells CASSLTSGSNTGELFF. CDR3 DNA sequence: TGCGCCAGCAGCTTGACTAGCGGGTCGAACACCGGGGAGCTGTTTTTT. J is TRBJ2-2 and V is TRBV5-1, with 9 bases lining up with TRBD2. Looked up from germline, CDR1 is SGHRS and CDR2 is YFSETQ. CDR3 length: 16 amino acids. V trimming: 1 base; J trimming: 0 bases; junction bases outside the gene matches: 1.

This chain links TRBV9 with TRBJ2-3; D not certain. The V end lost 2 bases, the J end lost 6 bases, and 13 bases lay between the germline ends. The CDR3 runs to 14 residues. CDR1 SGDLS and CDR2 YYNGEE come from the germline V gene. In DNA form, the CDR3 reads TGTGCCAGCAGCGTTTTCACCTTCGGGGATACGCAGTATTTT. The encoded protein is CASSVFTFGDTQYF.

V gene TRBV28 combines with J gene TRBJ1-2, with TRBD1 identical over 9 bases. V gave up 6 bases and J gave up 7 bases; unmatched junction bases: 9. CDR3 length: 14 amino acids. CDR1 MDHEN and CDR2 SYDVKM come from the germline V gene. CDR3 amino acids: CASRLGTGMRGYTF. Here the CDR3 DNA reads TGTGCCAGCAGGCTAGGGACAGGGATGCGTGGCTACACCTTC.

The chain recombines TRBV5-5 with TRBJ2-7; D is undetermined. The germline gives CDR1 SGHKS, CDR2 YYEKEE (reference sequence). The CDR3 is 13 amino acids. Trimming cost V 1 base and J 2 bases, with 7 bases left between them. The CDR3 region is CASSLFGAYEQYF. The CDR3 region has the DNA TGTGCCAGCAGCTTGTTCGGAGCCTACGAGCAGTACTTC.

The chain couples TRBV10-1 to TRBJ2-1; a possible D gene is TRBD2 (5 bases). Trimming removed 2 bases from V and 9 bases from J, with 11 bases in between. CDR3 length: 13 amino acids. Germline lookup yields CDR1 WNHNN and CDR2 SYGVQD (reference sequence). The CDR3 is CASSERRDLEQFF. The CDR3 nucleotides are TGCGCCAGCAGTGAGCGTCGGGATCTTGAGCAGTTCTTC.

The count of this clone is one. The V gene is TRBV7-2, the J gene TRBJ2-3; the match to TRBD1 covers 9 bases. This CDR3 spans 14 amino acids. The V gene end was trimmed by 6 bases and the J gene end by 3 bases; junction bases not matched to a gene: 4. The germline V gene has CDR1 SGHTA and CDR2 FQGNSA. In nucleotides, the CDR3 is TGTGCCAGCAGAACGGGACAGGGAACAGATACGCAGTATTTT. Translation: CASRTGQGTDTQYF.

The rearrangement links TRBV6-5 to TRBJ1-3, with D unclear. CDR3 size: 15 residues. The germline CDR1 and CDR2 sequences are MNHEY and SVGAGI. Trimming shortened V by 4 bases and J by 2 bases, and 12 bases separated the two germline ends. The chain's CDR3 is CASSLNGGTGNTIYF. In nucleotides, the CDR3 is TGTGCCAGCAGTTTGAATGGAGGGACTGGAAACACCATATATTTT.

This clone was seen once. The germline gene is not matched at one end of the junction; a read error may be the cause. This chain joins TRBV28 and TRBJ1-6, with 11 nucleotides matching TRBD1. This CDR3 region has 17 residues. Germline values: CDR1 MDHEN, CDR2 SYDVKM. The CDR3 region is CASSLRTGGSYNSPLHF. The CDR3 nucleotides read TGTGCCAGCAGTTTAAGGACAGGGGGCTCCTATAATTCCCCCCTCCACTTT.

This clone was seen more than once but under ten times. The CDR3, as DNA: TGTGCCAGCAGCCAGGTACAAGGCAGGGAATATGGCTACACCTTC. Its protein is CASSQVQGREYGYTF. The gene calls are TRBV4-2 and TRBJ1-2; tentative D call: TRBD1 (5 bases). The length of the CDR3 is 15 residues. Per germline, CDR1 LGHNA and CDR2 YNFKEQ. Trimming stripped 3 bases from V and 5 bases from J, with 16 bases between.

The J gene is TRBJ1-3, the V gene TRBV5-5, with D hard to call. CDR1 is SGHKS, CDR2 YYEKEE, per germline (reference sequence). Trimming left V 4 bases short and J 3 bases short, with 17 bases between. This CDR3 spans 16 amino acids. The CDR3 region is CASSQAVRAGGNTIYF. As DNA, the CDR3 is TGTGCCAGCAGCCAAGCCGTGAGGGCAGGTGGAAACACCATATATTTT.

V and J are TRBV19 and TRBJ2-3; possible D gene TRBD1, 5 bases. Trimming took 9 bases from V and 1 from J, leaving 11 bases between them. This CDR3 spans 13 amino acids. Germline-derived CDR1 and CDR2 are LNHDA and SQIVND (reference sequence). Here the CDR3 reads CASKAQGTDTQYF. The CDR3 bases are TGTGCCAGCAAGGCACAGGGCACAGATACGCAGTATTTT. Drawing the rest from reference TRBV19 and TRBJ2-3, the complete variable domain is DGGITQSPKYLFRKEGQNVTLSCEQNLNHDAMYWYRQDPGQGLRLIYYSQIVNDFQKGDIAEGYSVSREKKESFPLTVTSAQKNPTAFYLCASKAQGTDTQYFGPGTRLTVL.

The rearrangement links TRBV9 to TRBJ2-3; TRBD1 agrees at 8 bases. With V trimmed by 1 base and J by 5 bases, 3 bases remained unmatched. Looked up from germline, CDR1 is SGDLS and CDR2 is YYNGEE. This CDR3 has 14 residues. For the CDR3, the DNA is TGTGCCAGCAGCGTATTACAGGGGGAAGATACGCAGTATTTT. The encoded protein is CASSVLQGEDTQYF.

For this clone: At one of its ends the junction is not consistent with the germline gene, which may arise from a read error. In the same sample, other DNA sequences code for this CDR3. The J gene is TRBJ1-6, the V gene TRBV15, with TRBD1 matching over 8 bases. The CDR3 extends over 15 amino acids. Germline-derived CDR1 and CDR2 are LNHNV and YYDKDF (reference sequence). The CDR3 DNA follows: TGTGCCACCAGCAGAACCGGGACAGGAAATTCCCCCCTCCACTTT. Translation gives CATSRTGTGNSPLHF.

V is TRBV27 and J is TRBJ1-5, with a weak D call TRBD1 (6 bases). With 5 bases removed from V and 4 bases from J, the gap between germline ends came to 9 bases. The germline CDR1 and CDR2 sequences are MNHEY and SMNVEV (reference sequence). CDR3 length: 13 amino acids. The CDR3 bases are TGTGCCAGCAGTCAGGACAGAAATCAGCCCCAGCATTTT. Translated: CASSQDRNQPQHF.

The chain couples TRBV27 to TRBJ2-7; D is perhaps TRBD1 (6 bases). Germline CDR1 MNHEY, CDR2 SMNVEV (reference sequence). With 5 bases removed from V and 6 bases from J, the gap between germline ends came to 17 bases. This CDR3 has 14 residues. The CDR3 coding sequence is TGTGCCAGCAGTCAACAGGGCCACGGCTCCGAGCAGTACTTC. It encodes CASSQQGHGSEQYF.

This chain joins TRBV5-1 and TRBJ2-5, with 13 positions matching TRBD2. The J segment lost 5 bases and the V segment lost 2 bases, leaving 12 bases of the junction unmatched. This CDR3 is built from 18 residues. Germline V lookup: CDR1 SGHRS, CDR2 YFSETQ. The DNA of the CDR3 is TGCGCCAGCAGCTTAAGACTAGCGGGAGGATTGAGCGTTGAGACCCAGTACTTC. It is translated as CASSLRLAGGLSVETQYF.

In this sample, this clone turned up a few times. The chain uses TRBV7-2 and TRBJ1-5, with D unresolved. This CDR3 has 13 amino acids. The germline V and J ends were trimmed by 1 base and 3 bases, with 4 bases remaining between them. CDR1 is SGHTA and CDR2 is FQGNSA in the germline V gene. Here the CDR3 reads CASSLVSNQPQHF. The CDR3 nucleotides read TGTGCCAGCAGCTTAGTCTCCAATCAGCCCCAGCATTTT.

The chain recombines TRBV19 with TRBJ1-2; 10 bases map to TRBD1. The J segment lost 8 bases and the V segment lost 4 bases, leaving 16 bases of the junction unmatched. The germline V gene encodes CDR1 LNHDA and CDR2 SQIVND (reference sequence). CDR3 length equals 17 residues. CDR3 amino acids: CASSTPGTGAWIDGYTF. For the CDR3, the DNA is TGTGCCAGTAGTACACCGGGGACAGGGGCTTGGATAGACGGCTACACCTTC.

This rearrangement joins TRBV12-5 to TRBJ2-7; tentative D call: TRBD1 (5 bases). The CDR3 sequence is 15 residues long. The germline V gene has CDR1 LGHNT and CDR2 FRNRAP. The ends were cut back, 8 bases at V and 4 bases at J, with 21 bases in the middle. The CDR3 is CASFTPDRPMYEQYF. In nucleotides, the CDR3 is TGTGCTAGTTTTACCCCTGACAGACCTATGTACGAGCAGTACTTC.

On this clone itself: At one boundary the junction diverges from the germline segment, which might be a read error. V usage is TRBV7-2 and J usage is TRBJ2-2, with D possibly being TRBD2 (5 bases). This CDR3 comprises 18 residues. Germline CDR1 and CDR2: SGHTA and FQGNSA. For the CDR3, the DNA is TGTGCCAGCAGCCCGGACCTACTGACTCGCCGGAACACCGGGGAGCTATTTTTT. Encoded protein: CASSPDLLTRRNTGELFF.

The CDR3 DNA follows: TGTGCCAGCAGCCCTAGACAGGGGGCACTAAAGCAGTATTTT. Its protein product is CASSPRQGALKQYF. This chain uses TRBV11-2 with TRBJ2-3; 10 nucleotides match TRBD1. The CDR3 consists of 14 residues. The germline V gene has CDR1 SGHAT and CDR2 FQNNGV. V lost 5 bases and J lost 11; bases outside the gene matches: 10.